Following are 4 T cell receptor beta chains from one sample sequenced in a study of shared clonotypes between healthy human individuals. TCRdb's table, derived via immunoSEQ multiplex PCR, lists solely in-frame clones and lacks some. Of 450,000 to 500,000 clones detected, approximately 81% appear once; the ten largest clones hold 10% to 15%. Sequencing used PBMCs. The receptors shown here come from a woman aged 40 to 50 in good health. Some clones in this sample may be carry-over from other donors' samples.

This sequence joins TRBV11-1 and TRBJ1-2; no clear D gene. The CDR3 is made up of 13 amino acids. Trimming stripped 5 bases from V and 0 bases from J, with 7 bases between. CDR1 is SGHAT, CDR2 FQDESV, per germline (reference sequence). CDR3 region: CASSPSANYGYTF. The CDR3 nucleotides are TGTGCCAGCAGCCCCTCCGCTAACTATGGCTACACCTTC. Variable domain in full (rest from reference TRBV11-1 and TRBJ1-2): EAEVAQSPRYKITEKSQAVAFWCDPISGHATLYWYRQILGQGPELLVQFQDESVVDDSQLPKDRFSAERLKGVDSTLKIQPAELGDSAMYLCASSPSANYGYTFGSGTRLTVV.

The chain joins TRBV5-1 to TRBJ1-1; TRBD1 matches 9 bases. The CDR3 has 14 residues. CDR1 and CDR2 (germline): SGHRS, YFSETQ. The junction had 6 bases not matched to a gene; V was cut back by 4 bases and J by 5 bases. The CDR3, as DNA: TGCGCCAGCAGCCCCGGGACAGGGTTGACTGAAGCTTTCTTT. This translates into CASSPGTGLTEAFF.

This clone was detected ten times or more. The chain joins TRBV5-1 to TRBJ1-1; D call uncertain. The CDR3 has 16 residues. Trimming removed 0 bases from V and 2 bases from J, with 14 bases in between. Germline lookup yields CDR1 SGHRS and CDR2 YFSETQ. CDR3 sequence: CASSLGIAQGNTEAFF. The CDR3 nucleotides read TGCGCCAGCAGCTTGGGAATAGCGCAAGGTAACACTGAAGCTTTCTTT.

This rearrangement joins TRBV7-6 to TRBJ2-3, with 11 bases matching TRBD2. Germline CDR1 is SGHVS and CDR2 is FNYEAQ. The CDR3 totals 19 residues. Trimming took 2 bases from V and 5 from J; bases not matched to a gene: 15. The DNA of the CDR3 is TGTGCCAGCAGCTTAAATCCCCACGTACTAGCGGGAGAAAGAGATACGCAGTATTTT. It encodes CASSLNPHVLAGERDTQYF.